This T cell receptor (beta chain) was obtained from a study of blood T cells in healthy people across ages. V lost 3 bases and J lost 10, with 18 bases in between. Germline-derived CDR1 and CDR2 are SQVTM and ANQGSEA. There are 13 residues in the CDR3. There are a few counts of this clonotype. Its antigen remains unknown. A sample-barcoded 5' primer and a J-beta primer mix were used in a second PCR of roughly 6 to 11 cycles. A 12-random-nucleotide template-switch adaptor tagged each cDNA molecule. TCRdb analysed the 5' RACE reads with MiXCR anew, one entry per CDR3 protein. The sample consists of fewer than 2 million distinct CDR3 sequences, about 39% of them appearing once. General observations from the study: It was not possible, with unsorted PBMCs, to conclusively compare naive and antigen-experienced cells.

This TCR came from a human donor in good health. The source material was blood. This rearrangement joins TRBV29-1 to TRBJ1-1; possible D gene TRBD1, 5 bases. CDR3 sequence reads: CSVDNGGVSGAFF. The CDR3 nucleotides read TGCAGCGTTGATAATGGGGGTGTAAGTGGAGCTTTCTTT.